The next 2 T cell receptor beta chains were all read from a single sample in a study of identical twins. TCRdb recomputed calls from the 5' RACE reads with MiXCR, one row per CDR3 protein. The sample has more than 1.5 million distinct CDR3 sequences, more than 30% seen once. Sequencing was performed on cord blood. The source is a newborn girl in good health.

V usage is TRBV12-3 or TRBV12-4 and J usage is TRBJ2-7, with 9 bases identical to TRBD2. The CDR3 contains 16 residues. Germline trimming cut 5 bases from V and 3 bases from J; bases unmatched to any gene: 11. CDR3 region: CASSEFETSGNYEQYF. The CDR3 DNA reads TGTGCCAGCAGTGAATTCGAGACTAGCGGAAACTACGAGCAGTACTTC.

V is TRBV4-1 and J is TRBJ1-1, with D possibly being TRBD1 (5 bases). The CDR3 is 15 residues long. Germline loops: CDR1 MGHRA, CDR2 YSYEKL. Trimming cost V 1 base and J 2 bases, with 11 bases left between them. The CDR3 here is CASSQVGTKNTEAFF. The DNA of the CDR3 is TGCGCCAGCAGCCAAGTAGGGACGAAAAACACTGAAGCTTTCTTT.